This is a list of T cell receptor beta chains from one sample in a study of blood T cell repertoires in COVID-19. Sequenced by immunoSEQ multiplex PCR; TCRdb stores in-frame clones only, minus some. This repertoire shows under 150,000 clones, just over 75% found once; its top ten account for 11%. Sequenced: peripheral blood. These receptors originate from a human donor in a cohort sampled during active COVID-19. Both conserved end residues are part of each CDR3. D genes are given only for firm matches. Clone size is given for some rows only: seen once, a few or many times, or a class if the clone is expanded.

-	TRBV5-1	TRBJ2-7	TRBD1	CASSLLDRGGEQYF	TGCGCCAGCAGCTTGTTAGACAGGGGAGGCGAGCAGTACTTC
once	TRBV28	TRBJ1-1	-	CASSLEQLNTEAFF	TGTGCCAGCAGTTTAGAACAGTTGAACACTGAAGCTTTCTTT
once	TRBV2	TRBJ2-5	TRBD1	CASSVGQHTFEAQYF	TGTGCCAGCAGTGTGGGACAGCATACCTTCGAGGCCCAGTACTTC
-	TRBV4-1	TRBJ2-7	-	CASSQLLSTTGIFYEQYF	TGCGCCAGCAGCCAGTTGTTATCTACGACAGGTATTTTCTACGAGCAGTACTTC
-	TRBV6-5	TRBJ2-3	-	CASTPQGSDTQYF	TGTGCCAGCACCCCTCAGGGGTCAGATACGCAGTATTTT
-	TRBV27	TRBJ1-5	TRBD1	CASSPQGAYQPQHF	TGTGCCAGCAGCCCACAGGGGGCGTATCAGCCCCAGCATTTT
few	TRBV10-3	TRBJ2-1	-	CAISDKGGSYNEQFF	TGTGCCATCAGTGATAAAGGGGGCTCCTACAATGAGCAGTTCTTC
-	TRBV11-2	TRBJ2-1	TRBD2	CASSLGASGGVAYEQFF	TGTGCCAGCAGCTTAGGGGCTAGCGGGGGGGTGGCCTACGAGCAGTTCTTC
-	TRBV11-3	TRBJ2-3	-	CASSLDGGRPDTQYF	TGTGCCAGCAGCTTAGATGGCGGGCGCCCAGATACGCAGTATTTT
-	TRBV28	TRBJ2-7	-	CASSDNNRYEQYF	TGTGCCAGCAGTGACAACAACCGGTACGAGCAGTACTTC
-	TRBV9	TRBJ2-7	-	CASSPMGGGEGEQYF	TGTGCCAGCAGCCCTATGGGAGGGGGGGAAGGCGAGCAGTACTTC
-	TRBV10-3	TRBJ1-5	TRBD1	CATRTGTGGGYSNQPQHF	TGTGCCACCAGAACCGGGACAGGGGGAGGGTATAGCAATCAGCCCCAGCATTTT
few	TRBV5-6	TRBJ1-1	-	CASSLPWRDERNTEAFF	TGTGCCAGCAGCCTTCCATGGAGGGACGAACGGAACACTGAAGCTTTCTTT
-	TRBV27	TRBJ2-7	-	CASSFSGTARPRRGTYEQYF	TGTGCCAGCAGTTTTTCCGGGACAGCTAGACCCAGGAGGGGAACCTACGAGCAGTACTTC
once	TRBV18	TRBJ1-1	-	CASSPGVSTEAFF	TGTGCCAGCTCACCTGGAGTGAGCACTGAAGCTTTCTTT
-	TRBV6-1	TRBJ1-2	-	CASSEWRARGYTF	TGTGCCAGCAGTGAATGGAGGGCTCGAGGCTACACCTTC
-	TRBV2	TRBJ2-5	TRBD1	CASTAGQGASETQYF	TGTGCCAGCACTGCCGGGCAGGGGGCGTCAGAGACCCAGTACTTC
-	TRBV29-1	TRBJ1-1	-	CSVKDSEAFF	TGCAGCGTTAAAGACAGTGAAGCTTTCTTT
once	TRBV11-1	TRBJ1-6	TRBD1	CASSFAAGTGNSPLHF	TGTGCCAGCAGCTTCGCGGCGGGGACAGGCAATTCACCCCTCCACTTT
-	TRBV7-6	TRBJ2-7	TRBD1	CASGGTGGYEQYF	TGTGCCAGCGGGGGGACAGGGGGCTACGAGCAGTACTTC
-	TRBV6-5	TRBJ1-3	-	CASSYRGSNTIYF	TGTGCCAGCAGTTACCGGGGTTCGAACACCATATATTTT
-	TRBV7-3	TRBJ2-3	TRBD2	CASSRGGGTDTQYF	TGTGCCAGTTCCCGGGGGGGCGGCACAGATACGCAGTATTTT
-	TRBV6-5	TRBJ2-5	TRBD1	CASSPGTGSWETQYF	TGTGCCAGCAGCCCCGGGACAGGATCGTGGGAGACCCAGTACTTC
-	TRBV5-6	TRBJ2-1	-	CASNSVGSRRGEQFF	TGTGCCAGCAACTCCGTAGGCTCTCGACGGGGTGAGCAGTTCTTC
-	TRBV19	TRBJ1-4	-	CASSLDSSNEKLFF	TGTGCCAGTAGCCTGGACAGCTCTAATGAAAAACTGTTTTTT
-	TRBV12-3/TRBV12-4	TRBJ1-1	-	CASSWARRPEAFF	TGTGCCAGCAGTTGGGCCCGGCGACCTGAAGCTTTCTTT
-	TRBV5-4	TRBJ1-6	TRBD1	CASSYRGPTRSPLHF	TGTGCCAGCAGTTACAGGGGCCCAACACGTTCACCCCTCCACTTT
-	TRBV3-1/TRBV3-2	TRBJ2-7	-	CASSQDPLGRNSYEQYF	TGTGCCAGCAGCCAAGATCCTCTAGGGAGGAACTCCTACGAGCAGTACTTC
-	TRBV13	TRBJ2-1	TRBD1	CASSLGGTGAYNEQFF	TGTGCCAGCAGCTTAGGGGGGACAGGGGCCTACAATGAGCAGTTCTTC
once	TRBV6-2/TRBV6-3	TRBJ1-5	-	CASSSGGGGNQPQHF	TGTGCCAGCAGTTCGGGGGGCGGAGGCAATCAGCCCCAGCATTTT
-	TRBV27	TRBJ1-5	TRBD1	CASSSDRLGQPQHF	TGTGCCAGCAGTTCGGACAGGCTGGGTCAGCCCCAGCATTTT
few	TRBV10-3	TRBJ2-7	-	CAISELSYEQYF	TGTGCCATCAGTGAGTTATCCTACGAGCAGTACTTC
-	TRBV6-6	TRBJ2-7	TRBD2	CASSSGTSGGIYEQYF	TGTGCCAGCAGTTCCGGGACTAGCGGGGGGATCTACGAGCAGTACTTC
-	TRBV10-2	TRBJ1-4	-	CASSEFRFATNEKLFF	TGCGCCAGCAGTGAGTTCCGGTTTGCAACTAATGAAAAACTGTTTTTT
once	TRBV7-2	TRBJ1-4	-	CASSLDGAATNEKLFF	TGTGCCAGCAGCTTAGACGGAGCAGCAACTAATGAAAAACTGTTTTTT
once	TRBV6-5	TRBJ2-3	TRBD1	CASRVTGAPTDTQYF	TGTGCCAGCAGGGTAACAGGGGCCCCCACAGATACGCAGTATTTT
-	TRBV5-1	TRBJ2-7	TRBD2	CASSLLSGVSYEQYF	TGCGCCAGCAGCTTGTTGAGCGGGGTTTCCTACGAGCAGTACTTC
-	TRBV19	TRBJ1-6	-	CASSPGQTYNSPLHF	TGTGCCAGTAGTCCAGGACAGACCTATAATTCACCCCTCCACTTT
few	TRBV5-5	TRBJ2-3	-	CASRRLFSTDTQYF	TGTGCCAGCAGGCGACTGTTTAGCACAGATACGCAGTATTTT
-	TRBV4-2	TRBJ2-1	-	CASSQDRQGNNEQFF	TGTGCCAGCAGCCAAGATAGGCAGGGTAACAATGAGCAGTTCTTC
-	TRBV5-1	TRBJ2-3	-	CASSLEGTEGTDTQYF	TGCGCCAGCAGCTTGGAGGGAACGGAGGGCACAGATACGCAGTATTTT